A selection of T cell receptor beta chains follows, all from one sample in a study of cytomegalovirus exposure and HLA in healthy donors. Sequencing used immunoSEQ multiplex PCR; TCRdb keeps in-frame clones, though not all of them. Here the sample spans about 80,000 clones, approximately 67% being singletons. The specimen sequenced was PBMCs. These TCRs come from a male donor in good health and CMV-seropositive. Each CDR3 is given with its conserved first and last residue. The D gene is left open where the match is weak. Size is stated for part of the rows, as once, few or many counts, or as a class when the clone is expanded.

V,D,J,size,CDR3,DNA
TRBV6-1,NA,TRBJ2-3,many,CASSHWGRWADTQYF,TGTGCCAGCAGCCATTGGGGGAGGTGGGCAGATACGCAGTATTTT
TRBV30,NA,TRBJ2-5,few,CACHSVGQETQYF,TGTGCCTGTCATAGCGTAGGGCAAGAGACCCAGTACTTC
TRBV5-5,NA,TRBJ2-3,few,CASSLGALAYTDTQYF,TGTGCCAGCAGCTTGGGGGCGCTAGCGTACACAGATACGCAGTATTTT
TRBV2,NA,TRBJ1-4,NA,CASNREGEKLFF,TGTGCCAGCAACAGGGAAGGTGAAAAACTGTTTTTT
TRBV4-3,NA,TRBJ1-4,NA,CASSQNQGNEKLFF,TGCGCCAGCAGCCAAAATCAGGGTAATGAAAAACTGTTTTTT
TRBV5-4,NA,TRBJ1-2,NA,CASSLPGERDYGYTF,TGTGCCAGCAGCTTGCCGGGGGAACGGGACTATGGCTACACCTTC
TRBV6-6,TRBD2,TRBJ2-1,NA,CASSYTLAGGNEQFF,TGTGCCAGCAGTTACACTCTAGCGGGGGGGAATGAGCAGTTCTTC
TRBV6-1,TRBD1,TRBJ2-7,NA,CASSGRGTAPGEQYF,TGTGCCAGCAGTGGGAGAGGGACAGCACCCGGCGAGCAGTACTTC
TRBV29-1,TRBD2,TRBJ2-1,NA,CSVGATAGRYNEQFF,TGCAGCGTTGGGGCTACAGCGGGGCGCTACAATGAGCAGTTCTTC
TRBV7-9,TRBD1,TRBJ1-1,once,CASSYLTGGVSGNTEAFF,TGTGCCAGCAGTTATTTAACAGGGGGCGTTTCGGGGAACACTGAAGCTTTCTTT
TRBV15,TRBD1,TRBJ2-7,NA,CATSRSTGALAYEQYF,TGTGCCACCAGCAGGTCGACAGGGGCGCTCGCCTACGAGCAGTACTTC
TRBV19,NA,TRBJ1-1,NA,CASSNPGGLGTEAFF,TGTGCCAGTAGTAATCCCGGGGGACTGGGCACTGAAGCTTTCTTT
TRBV5-5,NA,TRBJ2-7,NA,CASSSGFHEQYF,TGTGCCAGCAGCTCGGGGTTCCACGAGCAGTACTTC
TRBV30,NA,TRBJ2-5,NA,CAWSLTRSVAETQYF,TGTGCCTGGAGTCTGACTAGGTCGGTCGCAGAGACCCAGTACTTC
TRBV5-1,TRBD1,TRBJ2-3,NA,CASSLGGQPARDTQYF,TGCGCCAGCAGCTTGGGGGGACAGCCGGCACGGGATACGCAGTATTTT
TRBV7-3,NA,TRBJ1-1,NA,CASSNTGREGEAFF,TGTGCCAGCAGCAACACAGGGCGTGAGGGTGAAGCTTTCTTT
TRBV19,NA,TRBJ1-5,NA,CASSRGSGAQPQHF,TGTGCCAGTAGTAGAGGGTCGGGCGCTCAGCCCCAGCATTTT
TRBV5-1,TRBD1,TRBJ2-5,few,CASSRDRGQETQYF,TGCGCCAGCAGTCGGGACAGGGGTCAAGAGACCCAGTACTTC
TRBV6-1,NA,TRBJ1-3,NA,CASSEGQASGNTIYF,TGTGCCAGCAGTGAAGGACAGGCGTCTGGAAACACCATATATTTT
TRBV5-1,NA,TRBJ1-1,NA,CASSLVSGNTEAFF,TGCGCCAGCAGCTTGGTGTCCGGGAACACTGAAGCTTTCTTT
TRBV27,NA,TRBJ1-5,NA,CASSPDTTSNQPQHF,TGTGCCAGCAGCCCCGACACGACCTCAAATCAGCCCCAGCATTTT
TRBV6-5,TRBD1,TRBJ1-5,NA,CASRQGAHQPQHF,TGTGCCAGCCGACAGGGGGCGCATCAGCCCCAGCATTTT
TRBV6-6,NA,TRBJ2-5,NA,CASSDDSFKETQYF,TGTGCCAGCAGTGACGACAGTTTTAAAGAGACCCAGTACTTC
TRBV6-1,NA,TRBJ1-5,NA,CASSAGINQPQHF,TGTGCCTCGTCCGCGGGGATCAATCAGCCCCAGCATTTT
TRBV5-1,TRBD1,TRBJ1-3,NA,CASSSRTGGGNTIYF,TGCGCCAGCAGCTCCCGGACAGGGGGCGGAAACACCATATATTTT
TRBV6-5,TRBD1,TRBJ1-1,NA,CASSPRQGLGEAFF,TGTGCCAGCAGCCCACGACAGGGGCTTGGTGAAGCTTTCTTT
TRBV15,TRBD2,TRBJ2-4,NA,CATSRARVASGSFKNIQYF,TGTGCCACCAGCAGAGCCCGCGTCGCTAGCGGGAGCTTCAAAAACATTCAGTACTTC
TRBV5-1,TRBD1,TRBJ1-2,NA,CASSSQTGDNYGYTF,TGCGCCAGCAGCTCCCAGACAGGGGACAACTATGGCTACACCTTC
TRBV5-5,TRBD1,TRBJ2-7,NA,CASSLRDRGNEQYF,TGTGCCAGCAGCTTACGGGACAGGGGGAACGAGCAGTACTTC
TRBV19,TRBD1,TRBJ1-5,NA,CASSIQGASNQPQHF,TGTGCCAGTAGTATACAGGGGGCCAGCAATCAGCCCCAGCATTTT
TRBV6-5,NA,TRBJ1-3,few,CASSSGVPSGNTIYF,TGTGCCAGCAGTTCCGGGGTTCCCTCTGGAAACACCATATATTTT
TRBV7-9,TRBD2,TRBJ2-3,NA,CASSSLTSGRTDTQYF,TGTGCCAGCAGCTCCCTCACTAGCGGGCGCACAGATACGCAGTATTTT
TRBV11-3,NA,TRBJ1-1,few,CASSLDGQSEAFF,TGTGCCAGCAGCTTAGATGGGCAGTCTGAAGCTTTCTTT
TRBV7-3,TRBD2,TRBJ2-1,NA,CASSPVAGERNEQFF,TGTGCCAGCAGCCCTGTAGCGGGGGAACGCAATGAGCAGTTCTTC
TRBV12-5,NA,TRBJ1-3,few,CASGLGAGNTIYF,TGTGCTAGTGGTTTGGGAGCTGGAAACACCATATATTTT
TRBV5-1,NA,TRBJ1-2,NA,CASSLEGHSYGYTF,TGCGCCAGCAGCTTGGAAGGACACTCCTATGGCTACACCTTC
TRBV27,NA,TRBJ1-3,few,CASSSGRGGSGNTIYF,TGTGCCAGCAGTTCCGGAAGAGGAGGCTCTGGAAACACCATATATTTT
TRBV11-2,TRBD2,TRBJ2-5,NA,CASSPRGGRTGETQYF,TGTGCCAGCAGCCCACGGGGGGGGAGGACGGGGGAGACCCAGTACTTC
TRBV5-1,TRBD1,TRBJ1-1,NA,CASSLGKGQGEAFF,TGCGCCAGCAGCTTGGGAAAGGGACAGGGGGAAGCTTTCTTT
TRBV11-2,TRBD1,TRBJ1-2,NA,CASSSTTGLSGYTF,TGTGCCAGCAGCTCGACGACAGGGCTTAGCGGCTACACCTTC
TRBV18,TRBD1,TRBJ1-1,NA,CASSPTGGSTEAFF,TGTGCCAGCTCACCGACAGGGGGATCCACTGAAGCTTTCTTT
TRBV19,NA,TRBJ1-1,NA,CASSIGPPKGAEAFF,TGTGCCAGTAGTATAGGGCCACCGAAAGGAGCTGAAGCTTTCTTT